This TCR beta chain was recorded in a study of Ad26.COV2.S vaccination and SARS-CoV-2 variants. Broader study findings: Researchers cautioned that TCR breadth and depth analyses may have underestimated total T cell responses. For non-spike TCRs, breadth in vaccine recipients resembled that in placebo recipients. Reportedly, after vaccination the spike-specific CD8+ and CD4+ T cell responses displayed substantial breadth.

Data came from immunoSEQ multiplex PCR; TCRdb stores just in-frame clones and leaves some out. The sample shows about 350,000 clones, 92% of them seen only once. About this clone itself: Antigen specificity is unknown.

From germline, CDR1 is SGHTA and CDR2 FQGNSA. V was cut by 5 bases and J by 1 base, with 14 bases left in between. This CDR3 is 16 amino acids long. This chain connects TRBV7-2 to TRBJ2-2; D gene uncertain. The receptor was isolated from a human donor who had recovered from COVID-19. This material consisted of peripheral blood, taken after recovery from COVID-19. The CDR3 DNA reads TGTGCCAGCAGCGACTTACAGAGCCGGAACACCGGGGAGCTGTTTTTT. Protein: CASSDLQSRNTGELFF. The whole variable domain, filled in from reference TRBV7-2 and TRBJ2-2, reads GAGVSQSPSNKVTEKGKDVELRCDPISGHTALYWYRQSLGQGLEFLIYFQGNSAPDKSGLPSDRFSAERTGGSVSTLTIQRTQQEDSAVYLCASSDLQSRNTGELFFGEGSRLTVL.